This passage covers 14 T cell receptor beta chains from one sample sequenced in a study of blood T cell repertoires in COVID-19. Some clones are missing from TCRdb's copy, which holds only in-frame ones; the method was immunoSEQ multiplex PCR. Of around 130,000 clones listed, roughly 71% were seen once; the top ten hold 15% to 25%. The sample was peripheral blood. Receptors were obtained from an elderly man with acute or convalescent COVID-19.

J is TRBJ2-7 and V is TRBV5-1; TRBD1 matches 9 bases. The germline V gene has CDR1 SGHRS and CDR2 YFSETQ. This CDR3 is 16 amino acids long. Losses at the gene ends were 4 bases for V and 3 bases for J; bases not matched to a gene: 11. The chain's CDR3 is CASSPSPPGQGYEQYF. As DNA, the CDR3 is TGCGCCAGCAGCCCCTCCCCCCCGGGACAGGGCTACGAGCAGTACTTC.

The chain is built from TRBV30 and TRBJ1-2; D is possibly TRBD1 (6 bases). Germline CDR1 reads GTSNPN; CDR2 reads SVGIG (reference sequence). The CDR3 spans 12 residues. Trimming shortened V by 2 bases and J by 4 bases, and 8 bases separated the two germline ends. The CDR3 DNA is TGTGCCTGGAGTTTACAGGGCTATGGCTACACCTTC. Its translation: CAWSLQGYGYTF.

V is TRBV20-1 and J is TRBJ2-7; 11 bases are shared with TRBD2. The V and J ends lost 3 bases and 0 bases, in that order; junction bases with no gene match: 10. Germline CDR1 is DFQATT and CDR2 is SNEGSKA (reference sequence). CDR3 length: 17 amino acids. For the CDR3, the DNA is TGCAGTGCTAGTAAGCCACTAGCGGGGGTCCTCTCCTACGAGCAGTACTTC. It encodes CSASKPLAGVLSYEQYF.

This rearrangement joins TRBV6-5 to TRBJ2-7; 8 bases are a match to TRBD1. CDR3 length: 15 residues. Trimming at V came to 2 bases and at J to 2 bases, leaving 5 bases not matched to a gene. Germline CDR1 MNHEY, CDR2 SVGAGI. This chain's CDR3 is CASSYGGTGTYEQYF. Written as DNA, the CDR3 is TGTGCCAGCAGTTACGGGGGGACAGGCACCTACGAGCAGTACTTC.

V gene TRBV25-1 combines with J gene TRBJ2-2, with D possibly TRBD1 on 5 matching bases. The germline gives CDR1 MGHDK, CDR2 SYGVNS. The length of the CDR3 is 13 residues. Trimming shortened V by 5 bases and J by 6 bases, and 10 bases separated the two germline ends. CDR3 amino acids: CASSIRGAGELFF. The CDR3, as DNA: TGTGCCAGCAGTATAAGGGGCGCCGGGGAGCTGTTTTTT.

The chain recombines TRBV6-5 with TRBJ2-7; the match to TRBD2 covers 8 bases. J lost 5 bases, V lost 7 bases, and 4 bases had no gene match. The CDR3 is 12 amino acids. Germline CDR1 MNHEY, CDR2 SVGAGI. For the CDR3, the DNA is TGTGCCAGCACCCTTAGCGGGGACGAGCAGTACTTC. It is translated as CASTLSGDEQYF.

The V gene is TRBV7-2, the J gene TRBJ1-5; tentative D call: TRBD1 (6 bases). The germline gives CDR1 SGHTA, CDR2 FQGNSA. This CDR3 spans 16 amino acids. Trimming cost V 5 bases and J 0 bases, with 14 bases left between them. In DNA form, the CDR3 reads TGTGCCAGCAGCGGCCGGGGGGCAGTTAGCAATCAGCCCCAGCATTTT. It specifies CASSGRGAVSNQPQHF.

A few counts support this clone. The chain uses TRBV5-5 and TRBJ1-2; D is perhaps TRBD1 (5 bases). CDR1 is SGHKS, CDR2 YYEKEE, per germline (reference sequence). Deletions cut 0 bases from V and 5 bases from J, with 20 bases between. The CDR3 sequence is 17 residues long. The CDR3 coding sequence is TGTGCCAGCAGCTTGGGTGGGGCAGCGCAACGTTGGTATGGCTACACCTTC. Its translation is CASSLGGAAQRWYGYTF.

A single count supports this clone. DNA of the CDR3: TGCGCCAGCAGCCAGGGGACTAGCGGGGACAATGAGCAGTTCTTC. Protein sequence: CASSQGTSGDNEQFF. V usage is TRBV5-1 and J usage is TRBJ2-1; 13 bases line up with TRBD2. The CDR3 contains 15 residues. The germline gives CDR1 SGHRS, CDR2 YFSETQ. V dropped 4 bases and J dropped 5; count of bases not matched to a gene: 3.

J is TRBJ2-5 and V is TRBV2; D possibly corresponds to TRBD2 (6 bases). This CDR3 contains 14 residues. The germline V gene has CDR1 SNHLY and CDR2 FYNNEI. The V end was cut by 9 bases, the J end by 3 bases, with 17 bases between. The CDR3 DNA reads TGTGCCAGGTCTTCGCGGGGAATAAAAGAGACCCAGTACTTC. Amino acids: CARSSRGIKETQYF. Complete variable domain (other parts from reference TRBV2 and TRBJ2-5): EPEVTQTPSHQVTQMGQEVILRCVPISNHLYFYWYRQILGQKVEFLVSFYNNEISEKSEIFDDQFSVERPDGSNFTLKIRSTKLEDSAMYFCARSSRGIKETQYFGPGTRLLVL.

V usage is TRBV3-1 (or the pseudogene TRBV3-2) and J usage is TRBJ1-4; maybe TRBD1 (5 bases). Germline V CDR1 and CDR2: LGHDT, YNNKEL (reference sequence). Trimming cost V 4 bases and J 8 bases, with 20 bases left between them. The CDR3 has 16 amino acids. The CDR3 nucleotides are TGTGCCAGCAGCCTCCTCAGACAGAGAGGTTCGGAAAAACTGTTTTTT. The encoded protein is CASSLLRQRGSEKLFF.

The chain combines TRBV2 with TRBJ2-4, with D perhaps matching TRBD1 (5 bases). CDR1 is SNHLY, CDR2 FYNNEI, per germline. This CDR3 is 15 amino acids long. V was trimmed by 4 bases and J by 0 bases, leaving 10 bases between them. The CDR3 sequence: CASSGQSLAKNIQYF. CDR3 in DNA: TGTGCCAGCAGTGGACAGAGCCTAGCCAAAAACATTCAGTACTTC.

This clone was seen more than once but under ten times. This chain links TRBV5-4 with TRBJ1-6; D perhaps matches TRBD1 (5 bases). This CDR3 is 14 amino acids long. The germline V gene has CDR1 SGHNT and CDR2 YYREEE (reference sequence). Deletions cut 2 bases from V and 6 bases from J, with 9 bases between. CDR3 bases: TGTGCCAGCAGCTTCGACAGACTTAATTCACCCCTCCACTTT. It translates to CASSFDRLNSPLHF.

V is TRBV10-2 and J is TRBJ1-1; 8 nucleotides line up with TRBD1. In germline, CDR1 is WSHSY, CDR2 SAAADI. The CDR3 has 12 amino acids. The V and J ends lost 9 bases and 8 bases, in that order; junction bases with no gene match: 8. The CDR3 sequence: CASSSGGPEAFF. CDR3 sequence (DNA): TGCGCCAGTTCTTCAGGGGGCCCAGAAGCTTTCTTT.